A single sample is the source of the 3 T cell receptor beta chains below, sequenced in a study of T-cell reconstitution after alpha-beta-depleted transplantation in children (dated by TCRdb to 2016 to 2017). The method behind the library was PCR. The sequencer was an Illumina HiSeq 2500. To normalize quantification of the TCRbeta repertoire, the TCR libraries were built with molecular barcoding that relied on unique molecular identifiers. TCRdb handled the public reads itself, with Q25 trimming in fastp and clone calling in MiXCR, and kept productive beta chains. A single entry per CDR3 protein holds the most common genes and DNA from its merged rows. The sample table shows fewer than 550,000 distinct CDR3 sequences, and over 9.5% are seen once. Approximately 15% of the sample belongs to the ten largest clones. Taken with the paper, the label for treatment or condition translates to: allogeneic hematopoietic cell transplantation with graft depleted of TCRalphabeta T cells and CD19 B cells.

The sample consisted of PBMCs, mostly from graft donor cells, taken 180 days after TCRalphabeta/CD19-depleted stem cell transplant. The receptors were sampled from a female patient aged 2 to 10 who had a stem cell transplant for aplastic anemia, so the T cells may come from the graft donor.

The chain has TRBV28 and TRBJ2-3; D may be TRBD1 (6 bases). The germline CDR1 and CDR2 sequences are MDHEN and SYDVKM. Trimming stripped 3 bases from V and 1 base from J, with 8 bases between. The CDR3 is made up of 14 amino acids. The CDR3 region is CASSFKGGTDTQYF. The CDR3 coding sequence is TGTGCCAGCAGTTTTAAGGGGGGCACAGATACGCAGTATTTT.

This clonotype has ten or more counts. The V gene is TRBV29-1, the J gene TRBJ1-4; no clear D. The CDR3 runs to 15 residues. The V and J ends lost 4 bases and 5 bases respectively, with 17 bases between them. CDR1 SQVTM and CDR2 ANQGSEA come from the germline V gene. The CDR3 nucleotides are TGCAGCGTTGGCCCACGGGGAACGGACAATGAAAAACTGTTTTTT. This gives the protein CSVGPRGTDNEKLFF. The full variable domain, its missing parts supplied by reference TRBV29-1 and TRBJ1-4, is SAVISQKPSRDICQRGTSLTIQCQVDSQVTMMFWYRQQPGQSLTLIATANQGSEATYESGFVIDKFPISRPNLTFSTLTVSNMSPEDSSIYLCSVGPRGTDNEKLFFGSGTQLSVL.

The CDR3 is CASSLVEYRTSGGSSYNEQFF. DNA for the CDR3: TGTGCCAGCAGCTTAGTGGAGTATAGGACTAGCGGGGGGAGCTCCTACAATGAGCAGTTCTTC. The V gene is TRBV11-2, the J gene TRBJ2-1, with 14 positions matching TRBD2. The V gene's germline CDR1 is SGHAT and CDR2 FQNNGV. The CDR3 is 21 amino acids. V lost 1 base and J lost 0; bases outside the gene matches: 11.